Shown below are 13 T cell receptor beta chains from a single sample sequenced in a study of T cells after yellow fever vaccination. TCRdb used MiXCR to reprocess the 5' RACE reads, holding one entry per CDR3 protein. The table has 610,000 or so distinct CDR3 sequences, about 12% seen once. The starting material was PBMCs, obtained on the day of the yellow fever booster vaccination. These receptors were collected from a man aged 25 to 40 who received the YFV17D yellow fever vaccine.

This clonotype was seen a few times. J is TRBJ1-2 and V is TRBV7-9; D is perhaps TRBD1 (5 bases). V dropped 1 base and J dropped 6 bases, with 18 bases sitting between them. Per the germline V gene, CDR1 is SEHNR and CDR2 is FQNEAQ (reference sequence). The CDR3 totals 16 residues. The CDR3 sequence: CASSLGGAGPYDGYTF. The CDR3 nucleotides are TGTGCCAGCAGCTTAGGTGGGGCAGGTCCGTACGATGGCTACACCTTC.

The chain joins TRBV12-5 to TRBJ2-5, with D perhaps assigned TRBD1 or TRBD2 (5 bases each). This CDR3 contains 15 residues. Germline CDR1 LGHNT, CDR2 FRNRAP. V dropped 4 bases and J dropped 1 base, with 13 bases sitting between them. The CDR3 here is CASGSTEEVQETQYF. The DNA of the CDR3 is TGTGCTAGTGGTTCGACAGAGGAGGTCCAAGAGACCCAGTACTTC.

The chain joins TRBV7-2 to TRBJ2-7; 7 positions match TRBD2. The J segment lost 4 bases and the V segment lost 4 bases, leaving 4 bases of the junction unmatched. The length of the CDR3 is 13 residues. CDR1 and CDR2 from the germline V gene are SGHTA and FQGNSA. CDR3 sequence (DNA): TGTGCCAGCAGCTGGGGACTACAATACGAGCAGTACTTC. This gives the protein CASSWGLQYEQYF.

The V and J genes are TRBV12-3 or TRBV12-4 and TRBJ2-5, with 7 bases aligning to TRBD2. This CDR3 comprises 16 residues. The V segment lost 3 bases and the J segment 5 bases; nucleotides outside the gene matches: 12. The DNA for the CDR3 is TGTGCCAGCAGTTTGGAGGTAACGGGAGGCTGGGAGACCCAGTACTTC. Amino acid sequence: CASSLEVTGGWETQYF.

This clonotype has more than one count but fewer than ten. The chain has TRBV7-2 and TRBJ1-5, with TRBD1 matching 9 bases. With 2 bases clipped from V and 3 bases from J, the junction kept 5 bases outside the gene matches. Per germline, CDR1 SGHTA and CDR2 FQGNSA. This CDR3 is 16 amino acids long. CDR3 DNA: TGTGCCAGCAGCTTATTGGGGACAGGGTTCAATCAGCCCCAGCATTTT. This gives the protein CASSLLGTGFNQPQHF.

The chain combines TRBV28 with TRBJ2-5; D gene uncertain. V was clipped by 6 bases and J by 0 bases, with 14 bases between them. Germline lookup yields CDR1 MDHEN and CDR2 SYDVKM. This CDR3 contains 15 residues. CDR3 nucleotide sequence: TGTGCCAGCAGCCCCCCCGATGGGTACCAAGAGACCCAGTACTTC. Translation: CASSPPDGYQETQYF.

There are a few counts of this clonotype. The chain has TRBV19 and TRBJ2-3; unclear D gene. CDR3 length equals 12 residues. In germline, CDR1 is LNHDA, CDR2 SQIVND (reference sequence). V gave up 6 bases and J gave up 5 bases, with 9 bases separating them. Written as DNA, the CDR3 is TGTGCCAGTAGGGCAACTGGAGATACGCAGTATTTT. Protein product: CASRATGDTQYF.

Many counts were recorded for this clonotype. The genes are TRBV5-1 and TRBJ1-4, with D unclear. CDR3 length equals 14 residues. Trimming shortened V by 0 bases and J by 7 bases, and 10 bases separated the two germline ends. Germline CDR1 SGHRS, CDR2 YFSETQ. In DNA form, the CDR3 reads TGCGCCAGCAGCTTGGAGGCACCGTCTGAAAAACTGTTTTTT. Translating it yields CASSLEAPSEKLFF.

This clonotype was seen ten or more times. This sequence joins TRBV27 and TRBJ1-1; D may be TRBD1 (5 bases). With 2 bases removed from V and 1 base from J, the gap between germline ends came to 14 bases. The CDR3 totals 16 residues. CDR1 and CDR2 (germline): MNHEY, SMNVEV (reference sequence). The CDR3 nucleotides are TGTGCCAGCAGTTTACTCTTCAACCAGGGGAACACTGAAGCTTTCTTT. It codes for CASSLLFNQGNTEAFF.

The chain links TRBV7-2 to TRBJ2-4; D is uncertain. The CDR3 totals 11 residues. Germline V gives CDR1 SGHTA, CDR2 FQGNSA. Trimming left V 3 bases short and J 6 bases short, with 3 bases between. CDR3: CASSFLNIQYF. The CDR3, as DNA: TGTGCCAGCAGCTTTCTAAACATTCAGTACTTC. Full variable domain (remainder filled in from reference TRBV7-2 and TRBJ2-4): GAGVSQSPSNKVTEKGKDVELRCDPISGHTALYWYRQSLGQGLEFLIYFQGNSAPDKSGLPSDRFSAERTGGSVSTLTIQRTQQEDSAVYLCASSFLNIQYFGAGTRLSVL.

This clonotype was seen repeatedly, ten times or more. The rearrangement uses TRBV29-1 and TRBJ1-3, with 7 positions matching TRBD1. Germline loops: CDR1 SQVTM, CDR2 ANQGSEA. Germline trimming cut 4 bases from V and 4 bases from J; bases unmatched to any gene: 4. CDR3 length: 13 residues. The CDR3 sequence is CSVGTGPGNTIYF. The CDR3 DNA is TGCAGCGTTGGGACAGGACCAGGAAACACCATATATTTT. The full variable domain, completed using reference TRBV29-1 and TRBJ1-3, is SAVISQKPSRDICQRGTSLTIQCQVDSQVTMMFWYRQQPGQSLTLIATANQGSEATYESGFVIDKFPISRPNLTFSTLTVSNMSPEDSSIYLCSVGTGPGNTIYFGEGSWLTVV.

The chain recombines TRBV2 with TRBJ2-1; 7 bases map to TRBD2. Germline V lookup: CDR1 SNHLY, CDR2 FYNNEI. The V and J ends lost 7 bases and 8 bases, in that order; junction bases with no gene match: 8. This CDR3 contains 13 residues. CDR3 nucleotides: TGTGCCAGCAAGGGAGGCGGGAGTGATGAGCAGTTCTTC. It translates to CASKGGGSDEQFF.

This clonotype was recorded only once. The chain employs TRBV4-3 and TRBJ2-6, with TRBD1 matching 7 bases. The junction had 7 bases not matched to a gene; V was cut back by 5 bases and J by 0 bases. The CDR3 contains 17 residues. Germline V gene lookup returns CDR1 LGHNA and CDR2 YSLEER. CDR3: CASSSAWDSSGANVLTF. CDR3 nucleotide sequence: TGCGCCAGCAGCAGCGCCTGGGACAGCTCTGGGGCCAACGTCCTGACTTTC.